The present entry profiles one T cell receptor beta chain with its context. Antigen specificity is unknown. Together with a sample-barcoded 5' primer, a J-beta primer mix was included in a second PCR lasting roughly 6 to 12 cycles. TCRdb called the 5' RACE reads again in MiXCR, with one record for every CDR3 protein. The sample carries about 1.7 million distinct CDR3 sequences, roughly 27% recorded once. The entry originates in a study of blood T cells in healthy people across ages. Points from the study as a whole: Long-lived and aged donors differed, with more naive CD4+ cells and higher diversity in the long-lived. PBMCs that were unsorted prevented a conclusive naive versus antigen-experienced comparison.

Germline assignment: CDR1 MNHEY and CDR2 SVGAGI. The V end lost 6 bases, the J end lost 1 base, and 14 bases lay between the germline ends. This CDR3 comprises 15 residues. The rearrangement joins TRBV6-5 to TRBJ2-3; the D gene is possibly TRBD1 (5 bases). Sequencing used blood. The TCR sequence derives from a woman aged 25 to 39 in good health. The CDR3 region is CASSYEAQGTDTQYF. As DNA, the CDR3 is TGTGCCAGCAGCTACGAGGCACAGGGCACAGATACGCAGTATTTT.